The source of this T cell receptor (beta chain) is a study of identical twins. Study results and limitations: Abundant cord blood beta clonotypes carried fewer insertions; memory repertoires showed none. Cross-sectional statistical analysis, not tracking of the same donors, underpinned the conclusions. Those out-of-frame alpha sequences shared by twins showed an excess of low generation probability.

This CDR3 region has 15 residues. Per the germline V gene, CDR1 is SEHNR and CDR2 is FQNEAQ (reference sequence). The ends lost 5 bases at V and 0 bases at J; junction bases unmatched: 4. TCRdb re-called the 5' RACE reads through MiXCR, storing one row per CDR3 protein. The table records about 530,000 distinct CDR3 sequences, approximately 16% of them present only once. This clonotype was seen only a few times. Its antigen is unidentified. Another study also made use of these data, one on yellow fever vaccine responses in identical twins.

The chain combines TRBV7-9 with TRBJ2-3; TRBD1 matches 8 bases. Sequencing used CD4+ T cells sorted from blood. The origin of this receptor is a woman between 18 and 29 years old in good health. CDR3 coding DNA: TGTGCCAGCAGCACTCGACAGGGGAGCACAGATACGCAGTATTTT. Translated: CASSTRQGSTDTQYF.